These 23 T cell receptor beta chains were all obtained from the same sample, sequenced in a study of T cells in Graves' hyperthyroidism and ophthalmopathy. Amplification of TCR beta CDR3 regions was performed using RNA transcripts as template. RT-PCR in the first round (using the HTBI primer set) targeted the TCR CDR3. TCRdb used MiXCR to reprocess the multiplex PCR reads, holding one entry per CDR3 protein. The data contain some 500,000 distinct CDR3 sequences, 13% to 15% of them singletons. Sequencing was done on a sample of blood. These receptors were taken from a woman aged 18-29 years with Graves' hyperthyroidism.

This clonotype was seen ten or more times. The rearrangement joins TRBV27 to TRBJ2-7; D ambiguous. Germline CDR1 is MNHEY and CDR2 is SMNVEV (reference sequence). The V end was cut by 7 bases, the J end by 5 bases, with 21 bases between. CDR3 length: 15 amino acids. DNA of the CDR3: TGTGCCAGCACCACATCCCGGAGAGCCCACCACGAGCAGTACTTC. Its protein is CASTTSRRAHHEQYF.

This clonotype was counted many times. J is TRBJ1-5 and V is TRBV2, with 10 positions matching TRBD1. CDR1 SNHLY and CDR2 FYNNEI come from the germline V gene. This CDR3 has 16 amino acids. V dropped 6 bases and J dropped 0; count of bases not matched to a gene: 5. The CDR3 DNA sequence: TGTGCCAGCAGGAGGGGACAGGGGCCTAGCAATCAGCCCCAGCATTTT. Protein: CASRRGQGPSNQPQHF.

The rearrangement joins TRBV6-2 or TRBV6-3 to TRBJ1-6, with TRBD1 identical over 9 bases. The length of the CDR3 is 15 residues. In germline, CDR1 is MNHEY, CDR2 SVGEGT. Losses at the gene ends were 7 bases for V and 7 bases for J; bases not matched to a gene: 8. In DNA, the CDR3 is TGTGCCAGCAAGCCGCCGGACAGGGGAAATTCACCCCTCCACTTT. This encodes CASKPPDRGNSPLHF.

There are many counts of this clonotype. V is TRBV27 and J is TRBJ1-5; 7 bases match TRBD1. CDR1 and CDR2 from the germline V gene are MNHEY and SMNVEV (reference sequence). The length of the CDR3 is 18 residues. After removal of 4 bases from V and 3 bases from J, the junction contained 15 bases not matched to a gene. In DNA, the CDR3 is TGTGCCAGCAGTTCGCGGCAAGACAGGGATTTCTTCAATCAGCCCCAGCATTTT. Protein product: CASSSRQDRDFFNQPQHF.

Only a few counts were recorded for this clonotype. The rearrangement uses TRBV9 and TRBJ2-2; possibly TRBD1 for D (6 bases). CDR3 length: 15 residues. V was trimmed by 1 base and J by 4 bases, leaving 11 bases between them. CDR1 and CDR2 (germline): SGDLS, YYNGEE. The CDR3 loop is CASSVRGSSTGELFF. As DNA, the CDR3 is TGTGCCAGCAGCGTAAGGGGGAGTTCCACCGGGGAGCTGTTTTTT.

There are a few counts of this clonotype. V and J are TRBV7-9 and TRBJ2-1; D is ambiguous. CDR3 length: 13 amino acids. Deletions cut 2 bases from V and 7 bases from J, with 9 bases between. Germline CDR1 is SEHNR and CDR2 is FQNEAQ (reference sequence). The CDR3 nucleotides read TGTGCCAGCAGCTTACGTCCCTCTAATGAGCAGTTCTTC. Its protein product is CASSLRPSNEQFF.

This clonotype appeared many times. The CDR3 bases are TGTGCCAGCAGTGAATCAGGGGGCGGCTACACCTTC. It yields the protein CASSESGGGYTF. The V gene is TRBV2, the J gene TRBJ1-2, with 8 bases matching TRBD1. The V gene end was trimmed by 2 bases and the J gene end by 8 bases; junction bases not matched to a gene: 1. Germline loops: CDR1 SNHLY, CDR2 FYNNEI. There are 12 residues in the CDR3.

In this sample, this clonotype turned up many times. For the CDR3, the DNA is TGCAGCCCCGTCGGTGGAGATACGCAGTATTTT. Translating it yields CSPVGGDTQYF. This chain connects TRBV29-1 to TRBJ2-3, with D unresolved. CDR3 length equals 11 residues. The V gene lost 8 bases and the J gene lost 5 bases, with 11 bases spanning the gap. Germline V gene lookup returns CDR1 SQVTM and CDR2 ANQGSEA.

There are many counts of this clonotype. The chain uses TRBV2 and TRBJ1-4; D is undetermined. V lost 6 bases to trimming and J lost 0 bases, with 8 bases between them. This CDR3 has 14 amino acids. Germline lookup yields CDR1 SNHLY and CDR2 FYNNEI. The CDR3 bases are TGTGCCAGCAGAACAGTTGCAACTAATGAAAAACTGTTTTTT. Its protein product is CASRTVATNEKLFF. Variable domain in full (rest from reference TRBV2 and TRBJ1-4): EPEVTQTPSHQVTQMGQEVILRCVPISNHLYFYWYRQILGQKVEFLVSFYNNEISEKSEIFDDQFSVERPDGSNFTLKIRSTKLEDSAMYFCASRTVATNEKLFFGSGTQLSVL.

Worth noting for this clonotype: The CDR3 does not close with the conserved phenylalanine or tryptophan, likely indicating a read error. This chain joins TRBV2 and TRBJ2-5; 7 bases are a match to TRBD2. The CDR3 extends over 17 amino acids. V shed 6 bases and J 1 base; nucleotides not matched to a gene: 14. Per the germline V gene, CDR1 is SNHLY and CDR2 is FYNNEI. The CDR3 protein is CASSRFGGRALQETQYL. The CDR3 DNA is TGTGCCAGCAGCCGATTTGGCGGGAGAGCCCTCCAAGAGACCCAGTACCTC.

Only a few counts were recorded for this clonotype. The V gene is TRBV12-3 or TRBV12-4, the J gene TRBJ1-5; 7 bases agree with TRBD1. CDR3 length: 14 residues. The J segment lost 6 bases and the V segment lost 5 bases, leaving 7 bases of the junction unmatched. The CDR3 region has the DNA TGTGCCAGCAGTACCTCAGGGGGAGGTCAGCCCCAGCATTTT. It encodes CASSTSGGGQPQHF.

The chain combines TRBV18 with TRBJ1-4; tentative D call: TRBD1 (5 bases). Germline CDR1 and CDR2: KGHSH and LQKENI. There are 15 residues in the CDR3. V lost 3 bases and J 5 bases, leaving 13 bases between the germline ends. The CDR3 is CASSPKGMGNEKLFF. The CDR3 nucleotides are TGTGCCAGCTCACCGAAGGGGATGGGAAATGAAAAACTGTTTTTT.

Many counts were recorded for this clonotype. The rearrangement links TRBV5-8 to TRBJ2-1; no firm D call. The germline V and J ends were trimmed by 0 bases and 2 bases, with 6 bases remaining between them. In germline, CDR1 is SGHTS, CDR2 YDEGEE. This CDR3 is built from 14 residues. The CDR3 sequence is CASSLDSPYNEQFF. CDR3 coding DNA: TGTGCCAGCAGCTTGGACTCCCCCTACAATGAGCAGTTCTTC.

The table lists this clonotype with many counts. The V gene is TRBV10-3, the J gene TRBJ1-1; possible D gene TRBD1, 6 bases. Germline CDR1 and CDR2: ENHRY and SYGVKD. V shed 8 bases and J shed 3 bases, with 16 bases lying between them. This CDR3 has 14 residues. CDR3: CAIGEGDRHTEAFF. CDR3 nucleotide sequence: TGTGCCATCGGGGAGGGGGATCGGCACACTGAAGCTTTCTTT.

This clonotype was detected ten times or more. The chain links TRBV5-1 to TRBJ2-1; 7 bases map to TRBD2. Germline-derived CDR1 and CDR2 are SGHRS and YFSETQ. CDR3 length: 16 amino acids. The ends lost 0 bases at V and 3 bases at J; junction bases unmatched: 6. DNA of the CDR3: TGCGCCAGCAGCTTGGTAACGGGAGGTATCTACAATGAGCAGTTCTTC. Translating gives CASSLVTGGIYNEQFF.

This clonotype was observed at least ten times. The chain combines TRBV5-5 with TRBJ2-7; TRBD1 matches at 8 bases. CDR3 size: 13 residues. J was trimmed by 5 bases and V by 4 bases; bases with no gene match: 5. The germline gives CDR1 SGHKS, CDR2 YYEKEE (reference sequence). The CDR3 loop reads CASSPGQGHEQYV. The CDR3 nucleotides read TGTGCCAGCAGCCCCGGACAGGGCCACGAGCAGTACGTC.

As concerns this clonotype: Since a much larger clone is just one base distant, this may be a read error. The rearrangement uses TRBV12-3 or TRBV12-4 and TRBJ2-1; TRBD1 agrees at 10 bases. CDR3 length: 16 residues. CDR3 nucleotide sequence: TGTGCCAGCAGTTTAACCCGACAGGGGGCTAACAATGGGCAGTTCTTC. Residues: CASSLTRQGANNGQFF.

This clonotype was recorded many times. The chain couples TRBV6-1 to TRBJ1-4, with 9 bases that match TRBD1. Germline V lookup: CDR1 MNHNS, CDR2 SASEGT. The V segment lost 5 bases and the J segment 7 bases; nucleotides outside the gene matches: 11. The CDR3 is 16 residues long. The DNA of the CDR3 is TGTGCCAGCAGTTCCCAGGACAGGGGAGAAAGTGAAAAACTGTTTTTT. Translated, it gives CASSSQDRGESEKLFF.

In its sample, this clonotype was seen many times. CDR3 coding DNA: TGTGCCAGCAGTTTTTCAGGGAACGGGAATCAGCCCCAGCATTTT. Encoded protein: CASSFSGNGNQPQHF. The chain couples TRBV27 to TRBJ1-5, with D perhaps matching TRBD1 (5 bases). Germline assignment: CDR1 MNHEY and CDR2 SMNVEV (reference sequence). Between the trimmed V and J ends, which lost 3 bases and 4 bases, there was a span of 13 bases. This CDR3 contains 15 residues.

This clonotype came up many times. This chain links TRBV12-3 or TRBV12-4 with TRBJ1-1; no definite D call. V was pared by 8 bases and J by 1 base, with 5 bases between. CDR3 size: 11 residues. CDR3 coding DNA: TGTGCCAGCTGTGGGAACACTGAAGCTTTCTTT. Translated, it gives CASCGNTEAFF.

There are many counts of this clonotype. The J gene is TRBJ1-2, the V gene TRBV30; 7 nucleotides line up with TRBD1. This CDR3 has 13 residues. Unmatched junction bases numbered 4, after V lost 0 bases and J lost 6 bases. Looked up from germline, CDR1 is GTSNPN and CDR2 is SVGIG (reference sequence). CDR3 residues: CAWSVQRGHGYTF. The CDR3 nucleotides are TGTGCCTGGAGTGTACAGAGGGGGCATGGCTACACCTTC.

The sample holds many counts of this clonotype. The gene calls are TRBV20-1 and TRBJ2-1; 9 bases are shared with TRBD2. Trimming removed 3 bases from V and 5 bases from J; junction bases left unmatched: 8. The CDR3 length is 15 residues. From germline, CDR1 is DFQATT and CDR2 SNEGSKA (reference sequence). The DNA for the CDR3 is TGCAGTGCTAGCTTAGGTGGACTAGCGAACAATGAGCAGTTCTTC. Encoded protein: CSASLGGLANNEQFF.

This clonotype has just a few counts. The chain uses TRBV4-1 and TRBJ2-2; D is perhaps TRBD1 (5 bases). The CDR3 is made up of 16 amino acids. The V gene's germline CDR1 is MGHRA and CDR2 YSYEKL. Between the trimmed V and J ends, which lost 3 bases and 0 bases, there was a span of 11 bases. In DNA form, the CDR3 reads TGCGCCAGCAGCCACCTGACAGTTACGAACACCGGGGAGCTGTTTTTT. Protein: CASSHLTVTNTGELFF.